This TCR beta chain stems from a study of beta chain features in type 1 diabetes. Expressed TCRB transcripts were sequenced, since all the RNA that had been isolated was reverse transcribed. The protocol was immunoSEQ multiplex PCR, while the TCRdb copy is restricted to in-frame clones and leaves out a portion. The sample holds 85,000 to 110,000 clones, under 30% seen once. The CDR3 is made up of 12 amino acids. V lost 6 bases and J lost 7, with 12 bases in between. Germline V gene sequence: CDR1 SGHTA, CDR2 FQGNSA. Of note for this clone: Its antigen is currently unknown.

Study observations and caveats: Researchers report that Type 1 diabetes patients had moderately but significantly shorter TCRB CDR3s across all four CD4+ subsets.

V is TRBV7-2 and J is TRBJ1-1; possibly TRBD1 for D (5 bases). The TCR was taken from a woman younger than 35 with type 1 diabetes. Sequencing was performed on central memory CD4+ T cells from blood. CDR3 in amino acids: CASSQGWGEAFF. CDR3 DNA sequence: TGTGCCAGCAGTCAGGGTTGGGGTGAAGCTTTCTTT.